The 19 T cell receptor beta chains listed next were all sequenced from one sample in a study of blood T cell repertoires in COVID-19. The assay was immunoSEQ multiplex PCR, and TCRdb's table has in-frame clones only and misses some. The profile shows 230,000 or so clones, 85% to 90% of them singletons. Sequencing used peripheral blood. The receptors stem from a woman aged 55-70 years with COVID-19, enrolled during active disease.

The chain combines TRBV4-2 with TRBJ2-7; D remains unclear. The germline V gene has CDR1 LGHNA and CDR2 YNFKEQ. The CDR3 is made up of 13 amino acids. V was cut by 0 bases and J by 3 bases, with 6 bases left in between. CDR3 region: CASSQEGLYEQYF. In DNA, the CDR3 is TGTGCCAGCAGCCAAGAGGGCCTCTACGAGCAGTACTTC.

The CDR3 nucleotides read TGCGCCAGCAGCTTGGAGGAACTAGCCTACGAGCAGTACTTC. The encoded protein is CASSLEELAYEQYF. This rearrangement joins TRBV5-1 to TRBJ2-7, with D perhaps matching TRBD2 (5 bases). With 0 bases removed from V and 2 bases from J, the gap between germline ends came to 9 bases. Germline CDR1 and CDR2: SGHRS and YFSETQ. This CDR3 contains 14 residues.

The V gene is TRBV10-3, the J gene TRBJ2-7; possible D gene TRBD1, 5 bases. Germline V lookup: CDR1 ENHRY, CDR2 SYGVKD. V was trimmed by 8 bases and J by 4 bases, leaving 24 bases between them. The CDR3 has 16 residues. The CDR3 here is CAIGPVPWAGKYEQYF. The CDR3 region has the DNA TGTGCCATCGGTCCCGTGCCGTGGGCAGGGAAGTACGAGCAGTACTTC.

This clone was observed once. V usage is TRBV6-5 and J usage is TRBJ2-7; D may be TRBD1 (5 bases). V lost 6 bases, J lost 2 bases, and 14 bases lay in between. The CDR3 sequence is 14 residues long. Germline values: CDR1 MNHEY, CDR2 SVGAGI. CDR3 sequence (DNA): TGTGCCAGCAGACGGACACACACCGCCTACGAGCAGTACTTC. Its translation: CASRRTHTAYEQYF.

This rearrangement joins TRBV3-1 (or the pseudogene TRBV3-2) to TRBJ2-7; D not certain. V lost 8 bases and J lost 0, with 8 bases in between. Germline loops: CDR1 LGHDT, CDR2 YNNKEL (reference sequence). This CDR3 has 12 amino acids. This chain's CDR3 is CASSGVSYEQYF. The CDR3 nucleotides are TGTGCCAGCTCCGGTGTCTCCTACGAGCAGTACTTC.

The chain couples TRBV30 to TRBJ1-1; unclear D gene. This CDR3 has 12 residues. The ends were cut back, 2 bases at V and 1 base at J, with 5 bases in the middle. Per the germline V gene, CDR1 is GTSNPN and CDR2 is SVGIG (reference sequence). The CDR3 loop is CAWSQANTEAFF. CDR3 sequence (DNA): TGTGCCTGGAGTCAAGCGAACACTGAAGCTTTCTTT.

The chain is built from TRBV5-1 and TRBJ1-1, with D perhaps TRBD1 (5 bases). CDR1 is SGHRS, CDR2 YFSETQ, per germline. Trimming pared 1 base from V and 5 bases from J, leaving 12 bases between. There are 14 residues in the CDR3. The CDR3 nucleotides read TGCGCCAGCAGCTTGAATCCCGGGGGTACTGAAGCTTTCTTT. Encoded protein: CASSLNPGGTEAFF.

This clone has a single count. CDR3 nucleotide sequence: TGTGCCAGCAGCGATACAGGGACATCCAACACTGAAGCTTTCTTT. Protein: CASSDTGTSNTEAFF. V and J are TRBV5-6 and TRBJ1-1, with a tentative D call TRBD1 (6 bases). Germline lookup yields CDR1 SGHDT and CDR2 YYEEEE. V was trimmed by 4 bases and J by 2 bases, leaving 15 bases between them. The CDR3 loop spans 15 amino acids.

The chain uses TRBV3-1 (or the pseudogene TRBV3-2) and TRBJ1-1, with a possible D match to TRBD1 (6 bases). Trimming removed 3 bases at V and 4 bases at J, with 15 bases between. Germline CDR1 and CDR2: LGHDT and YNNKEL (reference sequence). CDR3 length: 15 amino acids. CDR3 nucleotide sequence: TGTGCCAGCAGCCATCGCTCCGGGACAACCACTGAAGCTTTCTTT. This translates into CASSHRSGTTTEAFF.

The rearrangement links TRBV27 to TRBJ2-7; 15 nucleotides match TRBD2. J gave up 6 bases and V 0 bases, and 6 bases lay outside the gene matches. Germline loops: CDR1 MNHEY, CDR2 SMNVEV (reference sequence). This CDR3 contains 17 residues. The CDR3 DNA sequence: TGTGCCAGCAGTTTATCTGGACTAGCGGGGGGGCTCGGCGAGCAGTACTTC. Protein product: CASSLSGLAGGLGEQYF.

This clone was seen only once. The chain employs TRBV4-3 and TRBJ2-2, with D hard to call. This CDR3 is 12 amino acids long. Trimming took 4 bases from V and 2 from J, leaving 2 bases between them. The V gene's germline CDR1 is LGHNA and CDR2 YSLEER. CDR3 sequence: CASSLNTGELFF. The CDR3 DNA reads as TGCGCCAGCAGCCTAAACACCGGGGAGCTGTTTTTT.

This sequence joins TRBV2 and TRBJ2-2; 7 bases agree with TRBD1. Germline CDR1 and CDR2: SNHLY and FYNNEI. Losses at the gene ends were 4 bases for V and 1 base for J; bases not matched to a gene: 3. The CDR3 is 15 residues long. CDR3 DNA sequence: TGTGCCAGCAGTGCCGGGACAGTGAACACCGGGGAGCTGTTTTTT. It codes for CASSAGTVNTGELFF.

This chain links TRBV21-1 with TRBJ1-3; the table's D gene call, TRBD1, was not cross checked with the DNA. TRBV21-1 constitutes a pseudogene. The CDR3 extends over 17 amino acids. The CDR3 loop is CASSPHLRTVSGNTIYF. The CDR3 region has the DNA TGTGCCAGCAGCCCGCACCTCCGTACAGTGTCTGGAAACACCATATATTTT.

The chain joins TRBV19 to TRBJ1-1; 12 bases fit TRBD1. The germline CDR1 and CDR2 sequences are LNHDA and SQIVND (reference sequence). The V segment lost 5 bases and the J segment 3 bases; nucleotides outside the gene matches: 13. The CDR3 totals 18 residues. The CDR3 nucleotides read TGTGCCAGTAGTCTACACTCGGGACAGGGGGCTTGGGACACTGAAGCTTTCTTT. Translated, it gives CASSLHSGQGAWDTEAFF.

This clone was found once. The chain links TRBV7-9 to TRBJ2-7; 8 positions agree with TRBD2. The germline V gene has CDR1 SEHNR and CDR2 FQNEAQ (reference sequence). Trimming took 0 bases from V and 2 from J; bases not matched to a gene: 6. CDR3 length equals 16 residues. CDR3 sequence: CASSLAFVSGAYEQYF. CDR3 nucleotides: TGTGCCAGCAGCTTAGCGTTTGTTAGCGGGGCCTACGAGCAGTACTTC.

This sequence joins TRBV29-1 and TRBJ2-3; TRBD2 matches 9 bases. The CDR3 is 13 residues long. Germline lookup yields CDR1 SQVTM and CDR2 ANQGSEA. Trimming removed 6 bases from V and 1 base from J; junction bases left unmatched: 2. CDR3 sequence: CSVPSGGTDTQYF. CDR3 DNA sequence: TGCAGCGTCCCTAGCGGGGGCACAGATACGCAGTATTTT.

The chain employs TRBV4-1 and TRBJ1-1; 7 bases match TRBD1. CDR3 length: 17 residues. The germline gives CDR1 MGHRA, CDR2 YSYEKL. J gave up 0 bases and V 5 bases, and 12 bases lay outside the gene matches. CDR3 in amino acids: CASSAPGQRRLNTEAFF. The CDR3, as DNA: TGCGCCAGCAGCGCTCCGGGACAGCGGCGACTGAACACTGAAGCTTTCTTT.

This chain connects TRBV7-8 to TRBJ1-2, with 8 positions matching TRBD1. V lost 5 bases, J lost 3 bases, and 2 bases stayed unmatched. Germline-derived CDR1 and CDR2 are SGHVS and FQNEAQ. The CDR3 runs 13 residues. CDR3 DNA sequence: TGTGCCAGCAGCGGACAGGGAGACTATGGCTACACCTTC. It specifies CASSGQGDYGYTF. The variable domain in full, with the rest retrieved from reference TRBV7-8 and TRBJ1-2, is GAGVSQSPRYKVAKRGQDVALRCDPISGHVSLFWYQQALGQGPEFLTYFQNEAQLDKSGLPSDRFFAERPEGSVSTLKIQRTQQEDSAVYLCASSGQGDYGYTFGSGTRLTVV.

The chain is built from TRBV19 and TRBJ1-5; no reliable D call. CDR3 length equals 15 residues. Trimming removed 3 bases from V and 0 bases from J, with 9 bases in between. Per germline, CDR1 LNHDA and CDR2 SQIVND (reference sequence). CDR3 region: CASSMSRYSNQPQHF. The CDR3 DNA sequence: TGTGCCAGTAGTATGTCCAGATATAGCAATCAGCCCCAGCATTTT.